The clone carrying this TCR beta chain was observed a handful of times. Its specificity is not known. The record originates from a study of T-cell memory formation after mild COVID-19. Findings and caveats of the study: Memory from before infection featured some responding clones, which suggests cross-reactive memory joined. There was a balanced CD4/CD8 profile in clones contracting day 15 to 85, and later expanders leaned CD4+. Clones which contracted sat mainly in CM and EM if CD4+, and in EMRA if CD8+. Second-wave clones reaching peak frequency on day 37 lacked confirmed SARS-CoV-2 specificity.

Germline loops: CDR1 SGHTA, CDR2 FQGNSA. Trimming took off 1 base at V and 4 bases at J, with 13 bases between the two ends. The CDR3 length is 15 residues. Each CDR3 protein gets one entry after TCRdb re-called the 5' RACE reads with MiXCR. The table lists about 440,000 distinct CDR3 sequences, about 19% of them singletons. The receptor was isolated from an adult woman who had mild COVID-19 (a few samples of this study predate the infection). Cell type and time point are not known. V gene TRBV7-2 combines with J gene TRBJ1-1; D is unclear. Sequencing used PBMCs or a T cell subset sorted from them (not recorded which). The CDR3 loop is CASSLGYRHLTEAFF. CDR3 bases: TGTGCCAGCAGCTTAGGGTACAGACATCTCACTGAAGCTTTCTTT.